The 10 T cell receptor beta chains below come from one sample, sequenced in a study of blood T cell repertoires in COVID-19. The repertoire was sequenced with immunoSEQ multiplex PCR; TCRdb's copy has only in-frame clones and lacks some. This sample has about 360,000 clones, with about 88% found just once. Sequenced input: peripheral blood. These receptor sequences come from a woman aged 55-75 years with COVID-19, enrolled during active disease.

The gene calls are TRBV11-3 and TRBJ2-2; 12 bases map to TRBD2. V shed 5 bases, J shed 1 base, and the junction held 14 bases outside the gene matches. This CDR3 contains 20 residues. CDR1 and CDR2 (germline): SGHNT, YENEEA. CDR3 nucleotides: TGTGCCAGCAGCCTAAACCTAAGACTGGGACTAGCGGGGAACACCGGGGAGCTGTTTTTT. Amino acids: CASSLNLRLGLAGNTGELFF.

The V gene is TRBV19, the J gene TRBJ1-5; 7 bases fit TRBD1. The CDR3 runs to 14 residues. Trimming at V came to 3 bases and at J to 7 bases, leaving 6 bases not matched to a gene. Germline V lookup: CDR1 LNHDA, CDR2 SQIVND (reference sequence). The CDR3 spells CASSMMTGNQPQHF. The CDR3 region has the DNA TGTGCCAGTAGTATGATGACAGGGAACCAGCCCCAGCATTTT. Full variable domain (rest looked up from reference TRBV19 and TRBJ1-5): DGGITQSPKYLFRKEGQNVTLSCEQNLNHDAMYWYRQDPGQGLRLIYYSQIVNDFQKGDIAEGYSVSREKKESFPLTVTSAQKNPTAFYLCASSMMTGNQPQHFGDGTRLSIL.

The gene calls are TRBV27 and TRBJ2-7; 8 bases fit TRBD2. V shed 5 bases, J shed 5 bases, and the junction held 11 bases outside the gene matches. The CDR3 is 15 amino acids. Germline V lookup: CDR1 MNHEY, CDR2 SMNVEV (reference sequence). The DNA of the CDR3 is TGTGCCAGCAGTCTCTTCGGCGGGGGGTACGACGAGCAGTACTTC. This encodes CASSLFGGGYDEQYF.

The rearrangement links TRBV6-5 to TRBJ1-2, with a possible D match to TRBD1 (5 bases). V lost 0 bases and J 5 bases, leaving 13 bases between the germline ends. In germline, CDR1 is MNHEY, CDR2 SVGAGI. The CDR3 contains 15 residues. CDR3 residues: CASSYSQGGGYGYTF. The CDR3 coding sequence is TGTGCCAGCAGTTACTCTCAGGGTGGGGGGTATGGCTACACCTTC.

The chain employs TRBV7-9 and TRBJ1-2; 7 positions agree with TRBD1. With 4 bases clipped from V and 1 base from J, the junction kept 3 bases outside the gene matches. CDR1 is SEHNR and CDR2 is FQNEAQ in the germline V gene (reference sequence). The CDR3 has 14 residues. The CDR3 protein is CASSSGQFNYGYTF. CDR3 sequence (DNA): TGTGCCAGCAGCTCGGGACAGTTTAACTATGGCTACACCTTC.

V gene TRBV5-1 combines with J gene TRBJ1-1, with TRBD1 identical over 11 bases. There are 16 residues in the CDR3. The germline gives CDR1 SGHRS, CDR2 YFSETQ. The V segment lost 3 bases and the J segment 5 bases; nucleotides outside the gene matches: 9. The CDR3 loop reads CASSSRGQGAFTEAFF. In DNA form, the CDR3 reads TGCGCCAGCAGCTCCCGAGGACAGGGGGCGTTTACTGAAGCTTTCTTT.

This clone has only one observation. This chain links TRBV24-1 with TRBJ2-2, with 7 bases that match TRBD1. The CDR3 totals 12 residues. V lost 9 bases to trimming and J lost 5 bases; unmatched junction nucleotides: 2. The germline gives CDR1 KGHDR, CDR2 SFDVKD. The CDR3 spells CATGTVTGELFF. In DNA form, the CDR3 reads TGTGCCACCGGGACAGTTACCGGGGAGCTGTTTTTT.

CDR3 nucleotide sequence: TGTGCCTCCCTAGGGGGCGGCTCCCAGGTTGGCACAGATACGCAGTATTTT. Residues: CASLGGGSQVGTDTQYF. The V gene is TRBV28, the J gene TRBJ2-3, with TRBD1 matching over 7 bases. V was pared by 11 bases and J by 1 base, with 18 bases of the junction left unmatched. The CDR3 sequence is 17 residues long. Germline V gene sequence: CDR1 MDHEN, CDR2 SYDVKM.

J is TRBJ2-7 and V is TRBV10-1, with a tentative D call TRBD1 (7 bases). The CDR3 extends over 14 amino acids. CDR1 is WNHNN, CDR2 SYGVQD, per germline (reference sequence). V shed 4 bases and J shed 5 bases, with 15 bases lying between them. CDR3 sequence: CASSGQGGPHEQYF. In nucleotides, the CDR3 is TGCGCCAGCAGTGGGCAGGGGGGTCCCCACGAGCAGTACTTC.

This sequence joins TRBV6-1 and TRBJ1-2, with a possible D match to TRBD1 (5 bases). V gave up 2 bases and J gave up 0 bases, with 7 bases separating them. This CDR3 is built from 14 residues. Germline V gene lookup returns CDR1 MNHNS and CDR2 SASEGT. The CDR3: CASSETRANYGYTF. In nucleotides, the CDR3 is TGTGCCAGCAGTGAAACCAGGGCTAACTATGGCTACACCTTC.